A single sample is the source of the 6 T cell receptor beta chains below, sequenced in a study of OX40 agonist ivuxolimab in advanced cancers. The data were produced by immunoSEQ multiplex PCR, yet TCRdb's version contains in-frame clones alone and is incomplete. The sample has around 26,000 clones; around 80% are singletons. The sequencing used CD4+ or CD8+ T cells sorted from blood, collected in a trial of the OX40 agonist ivuxolimab. The receptor set was obtained from an adult with an advanced solid tumor such as melanoma, head and neck, liver or kidney cancer.

The chain recombines TRBV7-2 with TRBJ2-7; D might be TRBD1 or TRBD2, each matching 5 bases. This CDR3 has 15 amino acids. V shed 8 bases and J shed 1 base, with 18 bases lying between them. Germline CDR1 is SGHTA and CDR2 is FQGNSA. CDR3 in amino acids: CASGKAGDGSYEQYF. The CDR3, as DNA: TGTGCCAGCGGGAAAGCCGGGGACGGATCCTACGAGCAGTACTTC.

V usage is TRBV5-1 and J usage is TRBJ2-1; TRBD1 might be the D (6 bases). There are 14 residues in the CDR3. Germline loops: CDR1 SGHRS, CDR2 YFSETQ. V shed 4 bases and J shed 3 bases, with 11 bases lying between them. CDR3 sequence: CASSGIQGYNEQFF. The CDR3, as DNA: TGCGCCAGCAGCGGAATACAGGGCTACAATGAGCAGTTCTTC.

The DNA of the CDR3 is TGTGCCAGCAGCTTAGGAGGGACAGGGGGCAGGGGCACTGAAGCTTTCTTT. Translating gives CASSLGGTGGRGTEAFF. The J gene is TRBJ1-1, the V gene TRBV13, with 12 bases identical to TRBD1. The CDR3 consists of 17 residues. CDR1 PRHDT and CDR2 FYEKMQ come from the germline V gene (reference sequence). The V segment lost 0 bases and the J segment 4 bases; nucleotides outside the gene matches: 6.

The V gene is TRBV9, the J gene TRBJ1-1; D possibly corresponds to TRBD1 (5 bases). The germline CDR1 and CDR2 sequences are SGDLS and YYNGEE. The CDR3 is 19 residues long. V was shortened by 4 bases and J by 1 base, with 26 bases between the two germline ends. The CDR3 region is CASSQIDSRGTRTNTEAFF. CDR3 coding DNA: TGTGCCAGCAGCCAGATCGACAGCCGGGGGACCCGAACGAACACTGAAGCTTTCTTT.

This chain joins TRBV2 and TRBJ2-5; TRBD2 matches 16 bases. From germline, CDR1 is SNHLY and CDR2 FYNNEI. Unmatched junction bases numbered 7, after V lost 6 bases and J lost 0 bases. CDR3 length equals 18 residues. The CDR3 DNA is TGTGCCAGCAGAGCCGGGACTAGCGGGGGGGCGGACCAAGAGACCCAGTACTTC. This encodes CASRAGTSGGADQETQYF.

The CDR3 protein is CASSLRDRGSLPDTQYF. DNA of the CDR3: TGTGCCAGCAGCCTGAGGGACAGGGGTAGCCTTCCAGATACGCAGTATTTT. The genes are TRBV11-2 and TRBJ2-3; 10 nucleotides line up with TRBD1. This CDR3 comprises 17 residues. Per germline, CDR1 SGHAT and CDR2 FQNNGV. Germline trimming cut 5 bases from V and 4 bases from J; bases unmatched to any gene: 12.